Presented here are 10 T cell receptor beta chains from one specimen sequenced in a study of blood T cell repertoires in COVID-19. Sequencing used immunoSEQ multiplex PCR; TCRdb keeps in-frame clones, though not all of them. The sample gives 150,000 to 200,000 clones, 84% of which show up once; under 8.5% is in the top ten. The specimen sequenced was peripheral blood. The origin of the receptors is a human donor in a cohort sampled during active COVID-19.

The chain links TRBV24-1 to TRBJ2-1, with 9 nucleotides matching TRBD1. The V gene's germline CDR1 is KGHDR and CDR2 SFDVKD. This CDR3 is 14 amino acids long. The trim removed 3 bases at V and 5 bases at J, leaving 1 base unmatched. CDR3 protein: CATSDGTGNNEQFF. As DNA, the CDR3 is TGTGCCACCAGTGATGGGACAGGGAACAATGAGCAGTTCTTC.

The CDR3: CATGREGTDTQYF. The DNA for the CDR3 is TGTGCCACAGGTAGGGAGGGCACAGATACGCAGTATTTT. The V call is TRBV24-1, the J call TRBJ2-3; tentative D call: TRBD2 (6 bases). The length of the CDR3 is 13 residues. Deletions cut 10 bases from V and 1 base from J, with 11 bases between. Germline lookup yields CDR1 KGHDR and CDR2 SFDVKD.

The chain combines TRBV3-1 (or the pseudogene TRBV3-2) with TRBJ1-6; possibly TRBD1 for D (6 bases). The length of the CDR3 is 14 residues. CDR1 and CDR2 from the germline V gene are LGHDT and YNNKEL (reference sequence). V shed 1 base and J shed 6 bases, with 7 bases lying between them. The CDR3 nucleotides are TGTGCCAGCAGCCAAGCAGGGGCTAATTCACCCCTCCACTTT. Its translation is CASSQAGANSPLHF.

The genes are TRBV19 and TRBJ1-6; 8 bases fit TRBD1. The V gene end was trimmed by 7 bases and the J gene end by 13 bases; junction bases not matched to a gene: 12. This CDR3 spans 14 amino acids. Germline V gene data show CDR1 as LNHDA and CDR2 as SQIVND (reference sequence). This CDR3 is CASNPGQEVWPLHF. The CDR3 bases are TGTGCCAGTAACCCGGGACAGGAGGTTTGGCCCCTCCACTTT.

This clone was recorded a few times. Written as DNA, the CDR3 is TGTGCCAGCTCACCATCCGGACTGACCGGGGAGCTGTTTTTT. This codes for CASSPSGLTGELFF. The chain carries TRBV18 and TRBJ2-2; maybe TRBD2 (5 bases). V lost 2 bases and J lost 5, with 9 bases in between. CDR1 and CDR2 from the germline V gene are KGHSH and LQKENI. The CDR3 has 14 amino acids.

This chain links TRBV9 with TRBJ2-7; 8 nucleotides agree with TRBD1. CDR1 is SGDLS and CDR2 is YYNGEE in the germline V gene. The length of the CDR3 is 15 residues. After removal of 4 bases from V and 6 bases from J, the junction contained 12 bases not matched to a gene. DNA of the CDR3: TGTGCCAGCAGCCCAAATCCGACAGGGGAGTCCGAGCAGTACTTC. It codes for CASSPNPTGESEQYF.

The chain uses TRBV9 and TRBJ2-2; tentative D call: TRBD1 (7 bases). CDR1 is SGDLS and CDR2 is YYNGEE in the germline V gene. The germline V and J ends were trimmed by 0 bases and 7 bases, with 13 bases remaining between them. The CDR3 contains 15 residues. CDR3 DNA sequence: TGTGCCAGCAGCGTAGAGCCAGGGGGGAACGGGGAGCTGTTTTTT. As protein: CASSVEPGGNGELFF.

In its sample, this clone was seen once. This chain links TRBV27 with TRBJ2-6; D call uncertain. Germline-derived CDR1 and CDR2 are MNHEY and SMNVEV (reference sequence). V was cut by 6 bases and J by 1 base, with 19 bases left in between. CDR3 length: 18 residues. The CDR3 nucleotides read TGTGCCAGCAGCCCCTCCCCGAGCCCCCTTTCTGGGGCCAACGTCCTGACTTTC. Translation gives CASSPSPSPLSGANVLTF. Full variable domain (missing parts from reference TRBV27 and TRBJ2-6): EAQVTQNPRYLITVTGKKLTVTCSQNMNHEYMSWYRQDPGLGLRQIYYSMNVEVTDKGDVPEGYKVSRKEKRNFPLILESPSPNQTSLYFCASSPSPSPLSGANVLTFGAGSRLTVL.

This clone was observed once. This rearrangement joins TRBV6-5 to TRBJ2-1; possible D gene TRBD2, 6 bases. V was clipped by 7 bases and J by 0 bases, with 10 bases between them. Looked up from germline, CDR1 is MNHEY and CDR2 is SVGAGI. The CDR3 runs 14 residues. The CDR3 sequence is CASKRLDSYNEQFF. The DNA of the CDR3 is TGTGCCAGCAAAAGACTAGACTCCTACAATGAGCAGTTCTTC.

This rearrangement joins TRBV30 to TRBJ2-1; 8 bases map to TRBD2. J gave up 3 bases and V 4 bases, and 8 bases lay outside the gene matches. The CDR3 is made up of 15 amino acids. The V gene's germline CDR1 is GTSNPN and CDR2 SVGIG (reference sequence). In DNA, the CDR3 is TGTGCCTGGACCGTTGGTAGCGGGGACTACAATGAGCAGTTCTTC. This encodes CAWTVGSGDYNEQFF.